These 19 T cell receptor beta chains share one sample of origin, sequenced in a study of early T cells in non-severe SARS-CoV-2 infection. TCRdb re-called the 5' RACE reads through MiXCR, storing one row per CDR3 protein. The repertoire has just under 90,000 distinct CDR3 sequences, approximately 15% of them found once; the top ten carry about 6.7%. The sequenced sample consisted of whole blood. These receptor sequences come from an adult who was a healthcare worker with PCR-confirmed SARS-CoV-2 infection or an uninfected control (not recorded which).

By frequency in the sample, this clonotype is large (0.1 to 1%). The CDR3 loop reads CASSYSAGSYNEQFF. Here the CDR3 DNA reads TGTGCCAGCAGTTACTCGGCGGGGTCCTACAATGAGCAGTTCTTC. The chain employs TRBV6-6 and TRBJ2-1, with a weak D call TRBD2 (6 bases). Per germline, CDR1 MNHNY and CDR2 SVGAGI (reference sequence). The CDR3 runs 15 residues. The V gene lost 0 bases and the J gene lost 1 base, with 7 bases spanning the gap.

The sample holds many counts of this clonotype. The gene calls are TRBV12-3 or TRBV12-4 and TRBJ2-3, with 8 bases that match TRBD2. This CDR3 region has 16 residues. Unmatched junction bases numbered 7, after V lost 5 bases and J lost 0 bases. Here the CDR3 reads CASSPRASGSTDTQYF. The CDR3 bases are TGTGCCAGCAGTCCGCGTGCTAGCGGGAGCACAGATACGCAGTATTTT.

This clonotype turned up a few times. The chain joins TRBV12-5 to TRBJ2-3; 8 bases align to TRBD2. This CDR3 has 14 amino acids. V was clipped by 4 bases and J by 6 bases; unmatched bases: 6. In germline, CDR1 is LGHNT, CDR2 FRNRAP. The CDR3 sequence is CASGSGLAADTQYF. CDR3 in DNA: TGTGCTAGTGGTTCCGGACTAGCCGCCGATACGCAGTATTTT.

The chain has TRBV29-1 and TRBJ2-2; D might be TRBD1 (6 bases). There are 14 residues in the CDR3. Germline assignment: CDR1 SQVTM and CDR2 ANQGSEA. V gave up 1 base and J gave up 1 base, with 7 bases separating them. The CDR3: CSVEVRGNTGELFF. The CDR3 nucleotides read TGCAGCGTTGAAGTCAGGGGGAACACCGGGGAGCTGTTTTTT.

This clonotype was counted only a few times. V is TRBV28 and J is TRBJ2-3, with TRBD1 identical over 9 bases. The CDR3 runs to 17 residues. Trimming removed 7 bases from V and 3 bases from J; junction bases left unmatched: 14. In germline, CDR1 is MDHEN, CDR2 SYDVKM. DNA for the CDR3: TGTGCCAGCAACCAGGAAAAAACAGGGGGCGGGACAGATACGCAGTATTTT. It translates to CASNQEKTGGGTDTQYF.

This clonotype appeared a few times. This chain uses TRBV7-8 with TRBJ2-7; D is ambiguous. CDR3 size: 12 residues. V lost 1 base to trimming and J lost 2 bases, with 3 bases between them. CDR1 SGHVS and CDR2 FQNEAQ come from the germline V gene. As DNA, the CDR3 is TGTGCCAGCAGCTTAGAGACCTACGAGCAGTACTTC. Protein product: CASSLETYEQYF.

The V call is TRBV28, the J call TRBJ1-4; TRBD1 might be the D (5 bases). Germline V lookup: CDR1 MDHEN, CDR2 SYDVKM. This CDR3 region has 13 residues. Trimming cost V 2 bases and J 6 bases, with 7 bases left between them. The CDR3 loop is CASSLLGDEKLFF. DNA of the CDR3: TGTGCCAGCAGTTTACTAGGGGATGAAAAACTGTTTTTT.

In this sample, this clonotype turned up many times. The chain uses TRBV7-9 and TRBJ2-3, with D hard to call. CDR1 and CDR2 (germline): SEHNR, FQNEAQ (reference sequence). The CDR3 totals 12 residues. CDR3 nucleotides: TGTGGAGGACGACCCGGCACAGATACGCAGTATTTT. Residues: CGGRPGTDTQYF. Together with reference TRBV7-9 and TRBJ2-3, the CDR3 gives the full variable domain: DTGVSQNPRHKITKRGQNVTFRCDPISEHNRLYWYRQTLGQGPEFLTYFQNEAQLEKSRLLSDRFSAERPKGSFSTLEIQRTEQGDSAMYLCGGRPGTDTQYFGPGTRLTVL.

The table lists this clonotype with a few counts. The chain carries TRBV10-3 and TRBJ2-5, with 9 bases aligning to TRBD1. V trimming: 3 bases; J trimming: 0 bases; junction bases outside the gene matches: 17. The CDR3 runs 20 residues. Looked up from germline, CDR1 is ENHRY and CDR2 is SYGVKD. DNA of the CDR3: TGTGCCATCAGTGACCCTCCACCAGGACAGGGGCGGATTTACCAAGAGACCCAGTACTTC. Translation: CAISDPPPGQGRIYQETQYF.

This clonotype occurred a few times. The chain uses TRBV5-1 and TRBJ1-6; D is unclear. Per germline, CDR1 SGHRS and CDR2 YFSETQ. The CDR3 has 13 residues. Trimming took off 0 bases at V and 9 bases at J, with 7 bases between the two ends. CDR3 region: CASSLEVTSPLHF. In nucleotides, the CDR3 is TGCGCCAGCAGCTTGGAGGTGACTTCACCCCTCCACTTT.

This clonotype came up many times. The V call is TRBV9, the J call TRBJ2-7; possible D gene TRBD2, 6 bases. Germline CDR1 and CDR2: SGDLS and YYNGEE. The CDR3 has 14 amino acids. Deletions cut 3 bases from V and 3 bases from J, with 13 bases between. Here the CDR3 reads CASSATGLGYEQYF. The CDR3 bases are TGTGCCAGCAGCGCGACGGGACTGGGCTACGAGCAGTACTTC.

This clonotype has only a few counts. This sequence joins TRBV27 and TRBJ2-7, with 7 bases matching TRBD2. Losses at the gene ends were 5 bases for V and 2 bases for J; bases not matched to a gene: 6. Germline assignment: CDR1 MNHEY and CDR2 SMNVEV (reference sequence). CDR3 length: 14 amino acids. CDR3 amino acids: CASSAGLEAYEQYF. The CDR3 bases are TGTGCCAGCAGTGCCGGACTAGAGGCCTACGAGCAGTACTTC.

This CDR3 is CASSDRVDYNEQFF. CDR3 DNA sequence: TGTGCCAGCAGCGACAGGGTGGACTACAATGAGCAGTTCTTC. The chain carries TRBV7-9 and TRBJ2-1; the match to TRBD1 covers 7 bases. CDR3 length equals 14 residues. V dropped 5 bases and J dropped 3; count of bases not matched to a gene: 4. Germline V gene lookup returns CDR1 SEHNR and CDR2 FQNEAQ (reference sequence).

The sample holds a few counts of this clonotype. The chain joins TRBV7-9 to TRBJ1-2, with 7 bases fitting TRBD1. Losses at the gene ends were 1 base for V and 4 bases for J; bases not matched to a gene: 6. The CDR3 sequence is 15 residues long. In germline, CDR1 is SEHNR, CDR2 FQNEAQ (reference sequence). CDR3: CASSLVQGEGYGYTF. In DNA form, the CDR3 reads TGTGCCAGCAGCTTAGTCCAGGGGGAAGGCTATGGCTACACCTTC.

In its sample, this clonotype was seen a few times. The V gene is TRBV7-2, the J gene TRBJ2-2, with TRBD1 matching 7 bases. V dropped 6 bases and J dropped 4; count of bases not matched to a gene: 5. The germline CDR1 and CDR2 sequences are SGHTA and FQGNSA. This CDR3 has 14 residues. In nucleotides, the CDR3 is TGTGCCAGCAGGAAGGACAGGTTCACCGGGGAGCTGTTTTTT. Translation: CASRKDRFTGELFF.

This clonotype was observed many times. V gene TRBV5-6 combines with J gene TRBJ2-1; D is undetermined. V was pared by 5 bases and J by 10 bases, with 13 bases between. The CDR3 extends over 12 amino acids. The germline CDR1 and CDR2 sequences are SGHDT and YYEEEE. CDR3 region: CASRLGVDEQFF. CDR3 in DNA: TGTGCCAGCAGATTAGGTGTTGACGAGCAGTTCTTC. Full variable domain (rest looked up from reference TRBV5-6 and TRBJ2-1): DAGVTQSPTHLIKTRGQQVTLRCSPKSGHDTVSWYQQALGQGPQFIFQYYEEEERQRGNFPDRFSGHQFPNYSSELNVNALLLGDSALYLCASRLGVDEQFFGPGTRLTVL.

This clonotype was observed a handful of times. The V gene is TRBV3-1, the J gene TRBJ2-7; 7 nucleotides align to TRBD2. The CDR3 covers 13 residues. With 4 bases clipped from V and 3 bases from J, the junction kept 3 bases outside the gene matches. The germline gives CDR1 LGHDT, CDR2 YNNKEL (reference sequence). The CDR3: CASSRLADYEQYF. As DNA, the CDR3 is TGTGCCAGCAGCCGCCTAGCGGACTACGAGCAGTACTTC.

This clonotype was observed a handful of times. This sequence joins TRBV6-5 and TRBJ2-5; TRBD1 is a possible D gene (6 bases). Trimming left V 5 bases short and J 3 bases short, with 10 bases between. The CDR3 has 13 residues. CDR1 and CDR2 (germline): MNHEY, SVGAGI. Here the CDR3 reads CASSARQEETQYF. The CDR3 DNA reads as TGTGCCAGCAGTGCCCGACAGGAAGAGACCCAGTACTTC.

This clonotype was picked up a small number of times. The chain combines TRBV6-1 with TRBJ1-3; unclear D gene. This CDR3 spans 14 amino acids. Trimming cost V 7 bases and J 1 base, with 11 bases left between them. Germline assignment: CDR1 MNHNS and CDR2 SASEGT. In DNA form, the CDR3 reads TGTGCCAGCAATGCGGGGTTTTCTGGAAACACCATATATTTT. It is translated as CASNAGFSGNTIYF.